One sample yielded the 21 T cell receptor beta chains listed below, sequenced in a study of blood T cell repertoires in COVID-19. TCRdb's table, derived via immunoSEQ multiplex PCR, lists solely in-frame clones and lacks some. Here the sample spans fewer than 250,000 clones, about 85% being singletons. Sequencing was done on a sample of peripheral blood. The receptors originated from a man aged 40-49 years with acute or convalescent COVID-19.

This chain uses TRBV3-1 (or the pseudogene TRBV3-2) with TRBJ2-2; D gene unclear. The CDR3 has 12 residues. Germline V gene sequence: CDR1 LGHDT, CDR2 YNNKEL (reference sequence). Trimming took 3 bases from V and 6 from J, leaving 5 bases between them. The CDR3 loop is CASSHRAGELFF. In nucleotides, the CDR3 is TGTGCCAGCAGCCACCGGGCCGGGGAGCTGTTTTTT.

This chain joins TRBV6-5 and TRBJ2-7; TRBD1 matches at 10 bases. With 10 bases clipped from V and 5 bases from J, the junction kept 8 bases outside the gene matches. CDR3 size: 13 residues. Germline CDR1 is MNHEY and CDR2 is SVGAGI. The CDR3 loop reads CATHGTGVHEQYF. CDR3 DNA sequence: TGTGCCACTCACGGGACAGGGGTCCACGAGCAGTACTTC.

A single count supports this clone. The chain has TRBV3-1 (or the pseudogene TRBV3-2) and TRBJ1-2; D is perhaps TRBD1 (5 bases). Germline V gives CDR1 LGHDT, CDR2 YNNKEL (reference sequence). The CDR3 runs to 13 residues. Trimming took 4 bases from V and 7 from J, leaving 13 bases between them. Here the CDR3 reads CASSPTGDAGYTF. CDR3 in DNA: TGTGCCAGCAGCCCTACGGGGGACGCTGGCTACACCTTC.

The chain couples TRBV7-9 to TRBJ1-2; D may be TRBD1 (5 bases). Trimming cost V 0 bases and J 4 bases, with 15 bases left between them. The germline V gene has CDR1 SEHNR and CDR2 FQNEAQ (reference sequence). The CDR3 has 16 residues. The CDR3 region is CASSLAIMGTVYGYTF. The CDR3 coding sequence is TGTGCCAGCAGCTTAGCGATTATGGGGACTGTCTATGGCTACACCTTC.

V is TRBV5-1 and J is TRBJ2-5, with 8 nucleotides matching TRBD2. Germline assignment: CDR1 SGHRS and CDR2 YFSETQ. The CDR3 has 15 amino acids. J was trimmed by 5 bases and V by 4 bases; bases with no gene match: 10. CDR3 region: CASSGTGTSGETQYF. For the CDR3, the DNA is TGCGCCAGCAGCGGAACAGGGACTAGTGGTGAGACCCAGTACTTC.

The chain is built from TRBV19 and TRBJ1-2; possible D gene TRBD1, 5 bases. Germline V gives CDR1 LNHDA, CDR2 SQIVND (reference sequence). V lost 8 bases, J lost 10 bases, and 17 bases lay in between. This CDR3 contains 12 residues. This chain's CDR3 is CASAFSGLDYTF. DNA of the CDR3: TGTGCCAGTGCGTTCTCAGGGCTTGACTACACCTTC.

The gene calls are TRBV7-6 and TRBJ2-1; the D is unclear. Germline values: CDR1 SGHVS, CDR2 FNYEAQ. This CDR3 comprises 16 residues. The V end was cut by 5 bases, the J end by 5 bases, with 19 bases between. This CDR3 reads CASSRRPTLLNNEQFF. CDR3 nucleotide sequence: TGTGCCAGCAGCCGCCGCCCGACACTCCTAAACAATGAGCAGTTCTTC. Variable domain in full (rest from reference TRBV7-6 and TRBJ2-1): GAGVSQSPRYKVTKRGQDVALRCDPISGHVSLYWYRQALGQGPEFLTYFNYEAQQDKSGLPNDRFSAERPEGSISTLTIQRTEQRDSAMYRCASSRRPTLLNNEQFFGPGTRLTVL.

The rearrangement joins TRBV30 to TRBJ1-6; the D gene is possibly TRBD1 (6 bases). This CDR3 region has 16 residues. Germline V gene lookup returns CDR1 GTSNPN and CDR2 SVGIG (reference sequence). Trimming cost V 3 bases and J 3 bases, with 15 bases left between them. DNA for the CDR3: TGTGCCTGGAGCGGAAGAGCGGGACACTATAATTCACCCCTCCACTTT. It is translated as CAWSGRAGHYNSPLHF.

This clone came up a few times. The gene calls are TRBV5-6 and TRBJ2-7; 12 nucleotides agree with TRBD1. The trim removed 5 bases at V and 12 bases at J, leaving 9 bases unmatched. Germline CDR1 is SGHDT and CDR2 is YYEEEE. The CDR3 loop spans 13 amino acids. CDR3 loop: CASSPGQGAVRYF. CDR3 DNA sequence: TGTGCCAGCAGTCCGGGACAGGGGGCCGTACGGTACTTC.

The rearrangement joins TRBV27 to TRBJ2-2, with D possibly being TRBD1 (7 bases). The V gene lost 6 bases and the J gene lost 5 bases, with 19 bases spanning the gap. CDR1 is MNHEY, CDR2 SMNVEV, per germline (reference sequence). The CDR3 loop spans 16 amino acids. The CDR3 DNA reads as TGTGCCAGCAGCCTGACCTACAGGGGAGGAACCGGGGAGCTGTTTTTT. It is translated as CASSLTYRGGTGELFF.

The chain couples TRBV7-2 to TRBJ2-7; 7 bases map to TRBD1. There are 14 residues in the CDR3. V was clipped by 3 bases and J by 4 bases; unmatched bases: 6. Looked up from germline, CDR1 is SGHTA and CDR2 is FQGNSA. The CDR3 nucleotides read TGTGCCAGCAGCTTGACAGGGCAAGCGTACGAGCAGTACTTC. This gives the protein CASSLTGQAYEQYF.

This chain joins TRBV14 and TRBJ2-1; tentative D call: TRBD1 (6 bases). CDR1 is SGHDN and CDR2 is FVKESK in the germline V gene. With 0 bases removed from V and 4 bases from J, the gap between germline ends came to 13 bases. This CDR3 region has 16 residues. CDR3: CASSQEGQGNYNEQFF. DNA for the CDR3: TGTGCCAGCAGCCAAGAAGGGCAGGGGAATTACAATGAGCAGTTCTTC. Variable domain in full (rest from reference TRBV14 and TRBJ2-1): EAGVTQFPSHSVIEKGQTVTLRCDPISGHDNLYWYRRVMGKEIKFLLHFVKESKQDESGMPNNRFLAERTGGTYSTLKVQPAELEDSGVYFCASSQEGQGNYNEQFFGPGTRLTVL.

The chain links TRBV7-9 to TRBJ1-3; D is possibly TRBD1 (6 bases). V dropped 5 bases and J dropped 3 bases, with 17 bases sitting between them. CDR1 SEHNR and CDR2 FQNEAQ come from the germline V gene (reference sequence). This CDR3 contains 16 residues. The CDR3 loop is CASSPIGGGYGNTIYF. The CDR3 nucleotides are TGTGCCAGCAGCCCTATAGGGGGGGGCTATGGAAACACCATATATTTT.

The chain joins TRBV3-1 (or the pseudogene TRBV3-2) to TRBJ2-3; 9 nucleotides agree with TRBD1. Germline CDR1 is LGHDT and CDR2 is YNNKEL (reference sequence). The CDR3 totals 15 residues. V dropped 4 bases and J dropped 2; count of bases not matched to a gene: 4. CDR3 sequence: CASSLRDRVTDTQYF. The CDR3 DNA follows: TGTGCCAGCAGCCTGCGGGACAGGGTCACAGATACGCAGTATTTT.

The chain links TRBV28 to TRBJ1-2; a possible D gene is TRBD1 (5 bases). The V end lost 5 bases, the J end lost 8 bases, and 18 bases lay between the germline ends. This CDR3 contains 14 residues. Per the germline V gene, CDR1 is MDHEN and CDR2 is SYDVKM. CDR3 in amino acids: CASSAGPMGGGYTF. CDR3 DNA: TGTGCCAGCAGTGCGGGACCTATGGGAGGAGGCTACACCTTC.

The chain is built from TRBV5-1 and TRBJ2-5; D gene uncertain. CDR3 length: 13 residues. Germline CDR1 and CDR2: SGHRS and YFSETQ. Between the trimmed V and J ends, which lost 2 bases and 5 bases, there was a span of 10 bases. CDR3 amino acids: CASSLGMEETQYF. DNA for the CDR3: TGCGCCAGCAGCTTAGGAATGGAGGAGACCCAGTACTTC.

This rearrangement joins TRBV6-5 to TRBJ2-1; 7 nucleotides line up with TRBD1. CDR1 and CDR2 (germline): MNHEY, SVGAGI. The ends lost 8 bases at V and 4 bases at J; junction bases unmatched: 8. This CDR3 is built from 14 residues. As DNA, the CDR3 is TGTGCCAGCCACAAGGGGGACAGTTACAATGAGCAGTTCTTC. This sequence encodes CASHKGDSYNEQFF.

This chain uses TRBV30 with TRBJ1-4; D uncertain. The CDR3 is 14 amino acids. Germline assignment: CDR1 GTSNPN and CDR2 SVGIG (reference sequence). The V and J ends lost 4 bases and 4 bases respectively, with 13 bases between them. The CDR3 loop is CAWTDTTGNEKLFF. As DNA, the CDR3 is TGTGCCTGGACCGATACAACGGGTAATGAAAAACTGTTTTTT.

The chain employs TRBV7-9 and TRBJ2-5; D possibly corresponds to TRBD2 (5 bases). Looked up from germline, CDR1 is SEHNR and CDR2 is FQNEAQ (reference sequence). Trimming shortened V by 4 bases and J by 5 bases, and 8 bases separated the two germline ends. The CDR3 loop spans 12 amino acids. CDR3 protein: CASSSRGETQYF. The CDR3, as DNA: TGTGCCAGCAGCTCCCGCGGGGAGACCCAGTACTTC.

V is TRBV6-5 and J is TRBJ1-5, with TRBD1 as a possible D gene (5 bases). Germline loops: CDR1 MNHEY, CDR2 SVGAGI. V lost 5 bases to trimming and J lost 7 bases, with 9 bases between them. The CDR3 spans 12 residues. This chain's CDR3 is CASSRGGQPQHF. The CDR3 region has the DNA TGTGCCAGCAGTCGGGGGGGGCAGCCCCAGCATTTT.

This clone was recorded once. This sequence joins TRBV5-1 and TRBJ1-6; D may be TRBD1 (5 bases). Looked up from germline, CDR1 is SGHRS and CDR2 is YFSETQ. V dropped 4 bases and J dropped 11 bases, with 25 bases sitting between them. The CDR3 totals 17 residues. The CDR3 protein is CASSRSYHRQVGPPLHF. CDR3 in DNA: TGCGCCAGCAGCCGTTCCTACCACAGGCAGGTGGGGCCACCCCTCCACTTT.